The clone carrying this T cell receptor beta chain was seen a handful of times. The antigen remains undetermined. Looked up from germline, CDR1 is SGHNT and CDR2 is YENEEA. CDR3 length: 19 amino acids. J gave up 0 bases and V 6 bases, and 15 bases lay outside the gene matches. The sample is drawn from a study of PD-1 blockade in classical Hodgkin lymphoma. Points from the study as a whole: Reported findings placed baseline TCR diversity lower in newly diagnosed patients (compared with healthy donors). By cycle point C4D1, TCR diversity had risen significantly in CD4+ cells (but not CD8+ cells).

The method was immunoSEQ multiplex PCR; TCRdb's version includes in-frame clones alone and lacks a portion of them. The repertoire includes just over 25,000 clones, approximately 67% of them detected once, and 10% to 15% sits in the top ten. Each and every patient relapsed after autologous stem cell transplantation, and patients got differing brentuximab vedotin exposure. This chain links TRBV11-3 with TRBJ2-3, with 10 bases lining up with TRBD1. This specimen consisted of peripheral blood mononuclear cells (PBMCs), obtained before the second cycle of nivolumab. The TCR was taken from a human donor with classical Hodgkin lymphoma. The CDR3 region has the DNA TGTGCCAGCAGATTGACAGGGGGCGATTTTGAAGCTAGCACAGATACGCAGTATTTT. This gives the protein CASRLTGGDFEASTDTQYF.